Presented here are 21 T cell receptor beta chains from one specimen sequenced in a study of CD8+ T cells in alopecia areata. Sequencing relied on a cDNA template that was reverse transcribed from extracted RNA. Clones were sequenced by immunoSEQ multiplex PCR, and TCRdb holds only the in-frame ones, with some missing. The sample holds 140,000 to 150,000 clones, 58% seen once. Sequences were derived from CD4+ T cells sorted from blood, sampled at week 0. These receptors were collected from a human donor with alopecia areata.

The chain employs TRBV30 and TRBJ2-7, with TRBD1 as a possible D gene (8 bases). V was cut by 5 bases and J by 5 bases, with 13 bases left in between. CDR1 GTSNPN and CDR2 SVGIG come from the germline V gene (reference sequence). The CDR3 totals 12 residues. Here the CDR3 DNA reads TGTGCCTGGCAACAGGGGGGGCACGAGCAGTACTTC. Translating gives CAWQQGGHEQYF.

The chain carries TRBV9 and TRBJ2-5; 9 bases line up with TRBD2. The better agreement between TRBJ2-7 and the DNA end casts doubt on the J call. Germline V gives CDR1 SGDLS, CDR2 YYNGEE. The length of the CDR3 is 15 residues. The CDR3 coding sequence is TGTGCCAGCAGCCAAGCTAGCGGGGTCTCCTACGAGCAGTACTTC. Translating gives CASSQASGVSYEQYF.

The rearrangement links TRBV7-9 to TRBJ2-5; the D gene is possibly TRBD2 (6 bases). The CDR3 has 13 amino acids. V lost 3 bases to trimming and J lost 4 bases, with 9 bases between them. The germline gives CDR1 SEHNR, CDR2 FQNEAQ (reference sequence). This CDR3 reads CASSFGGRETQYF. The CDR3, as DNA: TGTGCCAGCAGCTTCGGAGGGCGAGAGACCCAGTACTTC.

This clone was recorded once. The J gene is TRBJ1-1, the V gene TRBV27, with D perhaps matching TRBD1 (5 bases). V was cut by 6 bases and J by 2 bases, with 13 bases left in between. CDR1 MNHEY and CDR2 SMNVEV come from the germline V gene (reference sequence). CDR3 size: 14 residues. CDR3 region: CASRRQTSNTEAFF. The CDR3 coding sequence is TGTGCCAGCAGGAGACAGACCTCAAACACTGAAGCTTTCTTT.

The chain couples TRBV7-3 to TRBJ2-2, with D unresolved. V lost 5 bases to trimming and J lost 0 bases, with 13 bases between them. The CDR3 contains 16 residues. Germline CDR1 reads SGHTA; CDR2 reads FQGTGA. The CDR3 DNA reads as TGTGCCAGCAGCCCTCCCTCTGGGACGAACACCGGGGAGCTGTTTTTT. This encodes CASSPPSGTNTGELFF.

This chain connects TRBV6-6 to TRBJ2-1; 7 bases align to TRBD2. V lost 7 bases to trimming and J lost 2 bases; unmatched junction nucleotides: 2. The length of the CDR3 is 13 residues. The germline V gene has CDR1 MNHNY and CDR2 SVGAGI (reference sequence). CDR3 coding DNA: TGTGCCAGCACAGCGGGACCCTACAATGAGCAGTTCTTC. Translated, it gives CASTAGPYNEQFF.

In its sample, this clone was seen a few times. Other DNA sequences in this specimen translate into the identical CDR3. The chain recombines TRBV29-1 with TRBJ1-1, with D hard to call. The CDR3 extends over 10 amino acids. Germline values: CDR1 SQVTM, CDR2 ANQGSEA. With 4 bases removed from V and 3 bases from J, the gap between germline ends came to 3 bases. DNA for the CDR3: TGCAGCGTTGTTCACACTGAAGCTTTCTTT. Amino acid sequence: CSVVHTEAFF.

The chain employs TRBV29-1 and TRBJ2-5, with D perhaps being TRBD1 or TRBD2 (5 bases each). The length of the CDR3 is 13 residues. Trimming shortened V by 2 bases and J by 3 bases, and 10 bases separated the two germline ends. Per germline, CDR1 SQVTM and CDR2 ANQGSEA. CDR3 sequence: CSVERQGEETQYF. The CDR3 nucleotides read TGCAGCGTTGAACGTCAGGGAGAAGAGACCCAGTACTTC.

In this sample, this clone turned up a few times. The genes are TRBV2 and TRBJ2-7, with unresolved D. Germline values: CDR1 SNHLY, CDR2 FYNNEI. V lost 6 bases to trimming and J lost 0 bases, with 12 bases between them. The CDR3 length is 14 residues. The CDR3 here is CASRLTFSSYEQYF. CDR3 nucleotides: TGTGCCAGCAGGTTAACATTCTCCTCCTACGAGCAGTACTTC.

This sequence joins TRBV30 and TRBJ2-7; D may be TRBD1 (7 bases). Germline CDR1 and CDR2: GTSNPN and SVGIG (reference sequence). This CDR3 is 17 amino acids long. V gave up 0 bases and J gave up 2 bases, with 20 bases separating them. In nucleotides, the CDR3 is TGTGCCTGGAGTGTACGGGGGACAGTCAGCTCTACCTACGAGCAGTACTTC. Translating it yields CAWSVRGTVSSTYEQYF.

The chain uses TRBV29-1 and TRBJ2-1, with 9 bases matching TRBD1. The CDR3 contains 13 residues. The germline V gene has CDR1 SQVTM and CDR2 ANQGSEA. The V segment lost 4 bases and the J segment 3 bases; nucleotides outside the gene matches: 1. The CDR3 DNA is TGCAGCGTTGGGACAGGGGTCTACAATGAGCAGTTCTTC. Residues: CSVGTGVYNEQFF.

The V gene is TRBV7-2, the J gene TRBJ2-5, with TRBD2 identical over 8 bases. The CDR3 sequence is 14 residues long. The trim removed 6 bases at V and 7 bases at J, leaving 10 bases unmatched. Germline V gene lookup returns CDR1 SGHTA and CDR2 FQGNSA. Written as DNA, the CDR3 is TGTGCCAGCAGGGAGGGCGGGGGGTCTTGGACCCAGTACTTC. Its protein product is CASREGGGSWTQYF.

CDR3 nucleotides: TGTGCCAGCAGTGAATCTCCAGGGAGCTCCTACGAGCAGTACTTC. Its protein is CASSESPGSSYEQYF. The rearrangement joins TRBV6-1 to TRBJ2-7; tentatively, D is TRBD1 or TRBD2 (5 bases each). The germline V gene encodes CDR1 MNHNS and CDR2 SASEGT. V lost 2 bases to trimming and J lost 0 bases, with 11 bases between them. This CDR3 is 15 amino acids long.

This chain links TRBV5-1 with TRBJ2-5; 9 bases agree with TRBD1. Germline CDR1 reads SGHRS; CDR2 reads YFSETQ. V was pared by 2 bases and J by 2 bases, with 4 bases of the junction left unmatched. The CDR3 has 15 amino acids. This CDR3 reads CASSFTQGAQETQYF. The DNA for the CDR3 is TGCGCCAGCAGCTTTACACAGGGGGCTCAAGAGACCCAGTACTTC.

The chain is built from TRBV5-1 and TRBJ2-3, with TRBD2 matching over 11 bases. With V trimmed by 4 bases and J by 6 bases, 7 bases remained unmatched. This CDR3 is built from 15 residues. Germline lookup yields CDR1 SGHRS and CDR2 YFSETQ. The CDR3 region has the DNA TGCGCCAGCAGCGAACTAGCGGGGGAACGTGATACGCAGTATTTT. Amino acids: CASSELAGERDTQYF.

This clone is termed medium-sized. The chain links TRBV19 to TRBJ1-6, with D perhaps TRBD1 (6 bases). Between the trimmed V and J ends, which lost 5 bases and 6 bases, there was a span of 11 bases. The germline V gene has CDR1 LNHDA and CDR2 SQIVND (reference sequence). CDR3 length equals 14 residues. Written as DNA, the CDR3 is TGTGCCAGTAGTTTGTCACAGGGTAATTCACCCCTCCACTTT. Protein sequence: CASSLSQGNSPLHF.

The V and J genes are TRBV7-2 and TRBJ2-6; possibly TRBD2 for D (5 bases). The CDR3 contains 16 residues. V lost 5 bases and J lost 0, with 11 bases in between. Germline V lookup: CDR1 SGHTA, CDR2 FQGNSA. The CDR3 loop reads CASSRIASSGANVLTF. The CDR3 nucleotides read TGTGCCAGCAGCCGAATAGCGAGCTCTGGGGCCAACGTCCTGACTTTC.

This chain joins TRBV29-1 and TRBJ2-2; D uncertain. With 2 bases removed from V and 6 bases from J, the gap between germline ends came to 4 bases. Germline V gene sequence: CDR1 SQVTM, CDR2 ANQGSEA. The CDR3 spans 11 residues. CDR3 in DNA: TGCAGCGTTGAATCCCCCGGGGAGCTGTTTTTT. Residues: CSVESPGELFF.

The chain links TRBV29-1 to TRBJ2-3; TRBD1 or TRBD2 may be the D gene (6 bases each). The V end was cut by 5 bases, the J end by 2 bases, with 23 bases between. From germline, CDR1 is SQVTM and CDR2 ANQGSEA. The CDR3 contains 17 residues. CDR3 nucleotide sequence: TGCAGCGTTAGGGGGGAGGACGGTATTGGAGACACAGATACGCAGTATTTT. Encoded protein: CSVRGEDGIGDTDTQYF.

The sample holds one count of this clone. The V gene is TRBV5-4, the J gene TRBJ2-5, with D possibly called TRBD1 or TRBD2 (5 bases each). Germline V gives CDR1 SGHNT, CDR2 YYREEE (reference sequence). Deletions cut 6 bases from V and 5 bases from J, with 17 bases between. This CDR3 comprises 14 residues. CDR3 amino acids: CASNRGEPSETQYF. Here the CDR3 DNA reads TGTGCCAGCAACCGAGGGGAACCGAGTGAGACCCAGTACTTC.

This chain connects TRBV29-1 to TRBJ2-6; D not resolved. The CDR3 has 13 amino acids. The germline gives CDR1 SQVTM, CDR2 ANQGSEA. V was pared by 4 bases and J by 2 bases, with 6 bases between. Written as DNA, the CDR3 is TGCAGCGTTGTCCCCCCTGGGGCCAACGTCCTGACTTTC. The encoded protein is CSVVPPGANVLTF.